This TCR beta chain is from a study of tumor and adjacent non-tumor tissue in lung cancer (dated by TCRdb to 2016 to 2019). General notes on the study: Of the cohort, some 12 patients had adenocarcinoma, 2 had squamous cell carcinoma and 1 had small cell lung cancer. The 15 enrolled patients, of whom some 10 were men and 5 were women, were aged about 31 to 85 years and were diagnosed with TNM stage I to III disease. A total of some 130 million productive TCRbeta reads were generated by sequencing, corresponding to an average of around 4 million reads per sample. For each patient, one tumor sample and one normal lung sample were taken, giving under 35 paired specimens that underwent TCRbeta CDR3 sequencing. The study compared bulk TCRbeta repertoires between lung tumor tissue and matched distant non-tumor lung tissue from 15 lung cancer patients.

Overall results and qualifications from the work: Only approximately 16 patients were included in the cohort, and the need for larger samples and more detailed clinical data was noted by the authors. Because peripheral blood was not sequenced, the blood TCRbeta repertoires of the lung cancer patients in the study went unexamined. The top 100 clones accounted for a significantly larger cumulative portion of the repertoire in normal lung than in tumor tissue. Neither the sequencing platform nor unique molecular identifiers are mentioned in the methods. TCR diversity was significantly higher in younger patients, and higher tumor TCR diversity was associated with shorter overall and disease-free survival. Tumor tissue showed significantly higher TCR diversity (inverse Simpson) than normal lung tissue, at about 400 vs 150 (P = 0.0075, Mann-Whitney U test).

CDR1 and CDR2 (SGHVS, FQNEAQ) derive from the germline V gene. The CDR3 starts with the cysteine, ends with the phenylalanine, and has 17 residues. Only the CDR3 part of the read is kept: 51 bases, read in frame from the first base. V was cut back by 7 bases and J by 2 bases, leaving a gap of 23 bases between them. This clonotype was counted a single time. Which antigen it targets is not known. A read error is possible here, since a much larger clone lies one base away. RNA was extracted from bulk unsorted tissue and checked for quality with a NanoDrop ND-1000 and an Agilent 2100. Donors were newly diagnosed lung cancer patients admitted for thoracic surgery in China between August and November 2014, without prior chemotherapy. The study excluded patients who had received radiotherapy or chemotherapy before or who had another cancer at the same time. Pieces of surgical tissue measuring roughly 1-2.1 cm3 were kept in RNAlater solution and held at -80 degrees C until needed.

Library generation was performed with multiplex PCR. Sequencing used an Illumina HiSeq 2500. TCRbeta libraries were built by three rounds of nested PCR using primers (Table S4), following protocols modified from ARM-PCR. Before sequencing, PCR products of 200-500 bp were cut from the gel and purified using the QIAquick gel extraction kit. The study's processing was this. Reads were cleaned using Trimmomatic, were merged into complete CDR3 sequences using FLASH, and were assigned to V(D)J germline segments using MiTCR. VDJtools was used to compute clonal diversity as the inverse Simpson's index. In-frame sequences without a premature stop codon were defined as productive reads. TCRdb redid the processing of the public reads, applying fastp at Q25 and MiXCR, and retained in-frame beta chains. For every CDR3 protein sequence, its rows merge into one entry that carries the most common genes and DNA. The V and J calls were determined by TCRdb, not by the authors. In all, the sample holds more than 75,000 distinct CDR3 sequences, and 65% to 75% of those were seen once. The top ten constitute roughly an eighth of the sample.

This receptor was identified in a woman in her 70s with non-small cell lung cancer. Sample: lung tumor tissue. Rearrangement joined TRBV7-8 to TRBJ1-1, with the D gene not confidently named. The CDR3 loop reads CASIEWGTTPDNTEAFF. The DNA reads TGTGCCAGCATCGAATGGGGTACGACACCCGACAACACTGAAGCTTTCTTT. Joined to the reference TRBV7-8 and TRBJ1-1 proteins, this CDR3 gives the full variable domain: GAGVSQSPRYKVAKRGQDVALRCDPISGHVSLFWYQQALGQGPEFLTYFQNEAQLDKSGLPSDRFFAERPEGSVSTLKIQRTQQEDSAVYLCASIEWGTTPDNTEAFFGQGTRLTVV.